One sample yielded the 4 T cell receptor beta chains listed below, sequenced in a study of blood T cell repertoires in COVID-19. Assay used: immunoSEQ multiplex PCR; TCRdb lists only in-frame clones, some missing. The sample lists about 100,000 clones; 70% to 80% were seen once. Material: peripheral blood. The receptors were sampled from a human donor in a cohort sampled during active COVID-19.

The chain is built from TRBV18 and TRBJ2-1; 12 positions match TRBD2. V shed 2 bases and J 6 bases; nucleotides not matched to a gene: 8. The CDR3 covers 17 residues. Germline V lookup: CDR1 KGHSH, CDR2 LQKENI. Here the CDR3 reads CASSPTQPGLAGNEQFF. DNA of the CDR3: TGTGCCAGCTCACCAACACAGCCGGGACTAGCGGGCAATGAGCAGTTCTTC. Based on the CDR3 plus reference TRBV18 and TRBJ2-1, the full variable domain is NAGVMQNPRHLVRRRGQEARLRCSPMKGHSHVYWYRQLPEEGLKFMVYLQKENIIDESGMPKERFSAEFPKEGPSILRIQQVVRGDSAAYFCASSPTQPGLAGNEQFFGPGTRLTVL.

The J gene is TRBJ1-2, the V gene TRBV5-6, with D unresolved. From germline, CDR1 is SGHDT and CDR2 YYEEEE. The CDR3 loop spans 14 amino acids. Trimming cost V 7 bases and J 1 base, with 14 bases left between them. CDR3 amino acids: CASGLELDNYGYTF. CDR3 in DNA: TGTGCCAGCGGCCTAGAACTGGATAACTATGGCTACACCTTC. The full variable domain, completed using reference TRBV5-6 and TRBJ1-2, is DAGVTQSPTHLIKTRGQQVTLRCSPKSGHDTVSWYQQALGQGPQFIFQYYEEEERQRGNFPDRFSGHQFPNYSSELNVNALLLGDSALYLCASGLELDNYGYTFGSGTRLTVV.

The chain joins TRBV7-8 to TRBJ2-1; 7 nucleotides line up with TRBD2. This CDR3 comprises 15 residues. V dropped 1 base and J dropped 6; count of bases not matched to a gene: 6. Per the germline V gene, CDR1 is SGHVS and CDR2 is FQNEAQ. The CDR3 sequence is CASSLGVGRSNEQFF. The CDR3 DNA reads as TGTGCCAGCAGCTTAGGGGTCGGGAGGAGCAATGAGCAGTTCTTC.

The genes are TRBV5-1 and TRBJ2-5; TRBD1 agrees at 10 bases. J was trimmed by 2 bases and V by 7 bases; bases with no gene match: 5. The length of the CDR3 is 14 residues. Germline V CDR1 and CDR2: SGHRS, YFSETQ. This chain's CDR3 is CASGGQGPQETQYF. Written as DNA, the CDR3 is TGCGCCAGCGGGGGACAGGGGCCTCAAGAGACCCAGTACTTC.